These 5 T cell receptor beta chains were sequenced from one sample in a study of blood T cell repertoires in COVID-19. Only in-frame clones appear in the TCRdb table, and some are missing; sequencing was by immunoSEQ multiplex PCR. The sample shows 93,000 or so clones, 84% of them seen only once. Sequenced: peripheral blood. Receptors were obtained from a human donor in a cohort sampled during active or convalescent COVID-19.

The chain has TRBV24-1 and TRBJ1-2; 7 bases map to TRBD1. CDR1 is KGHDR and CDR2 is SFDVKD in the germline V gene. J was trimmed by 6 bases and V by 5 bases; bases with no gene match: 5. CDR3 length: 13 residues. Written as DNA, the CDR3 is TGTGCCACCAGTGTGAGACAGGGAAATGGCTACACCTTC. It encodes CATSVRQGNGYTF.

The CDR3 reads CAIRGLLQGPSEQYF. The CDR3 nucleotides are TGTGCCATCAGAGGCCTACTACAGGGGCCCAGCGAGCAGTACTTC. The chain is built from TRBV10-3 and TRBJ2-7; 7 bases align to TRBD1. CDR1 is ENHRY and CDR2 is SYGVKD in the germline V gene. The CDR3 is 15 residues long. V lost 6 bases and J lost 6; bases outside the gene matches: 14.

CDR3 residues: CASSPSGTGPQRRGYTF. CDR3 DNA sequence: TGTGCCAGCAGCCCTTCCGGGACAGGGCCCCAAAGGAGAGGCTACACCTTC. The V gene is TRBV25-1, the J gene TRBJ1-2, with 9 bases that match TRBD1. In germline, CDR1 is MGHDK, CDR2 SYGVNS. J gave up 8 bases and V 6 bases, and 19 bases lay outside the gene matches. The CDR3 totals 17 residues.

The chain recombines TRBV10-3 with TRBJ1-1, with TRBD1 matching 7 bases. The germline V gene has CDR1 ENHRY and CDR2 SYGVKD. Trimming removed 6 bases from V and 3 bases from J; junction bases left unmatched: 4. The CDR3 totals 13 residues. The CDR3 coding sequence is TGTGCCATCAGCCCTACAGGGGACACTGAAGCTTTCTTT. It specifies CAISPTGDTEAFF.

The CDR3: CASSERESVPQHF. For the CDR3, the DNA is TGTGCCAGCAGTGAACGGGAAAGTGTGCCCCAGCATTTT. J is TRBJ1-5 and V is TRBV6-1, with D unresolved. The CDR3 length is 13 residues. Trimming cost V 2 bases and J 9 bases, with 11 bases left between them. The germline V gene encodes CDR1 MNHNS and CDR2 SASEGT.